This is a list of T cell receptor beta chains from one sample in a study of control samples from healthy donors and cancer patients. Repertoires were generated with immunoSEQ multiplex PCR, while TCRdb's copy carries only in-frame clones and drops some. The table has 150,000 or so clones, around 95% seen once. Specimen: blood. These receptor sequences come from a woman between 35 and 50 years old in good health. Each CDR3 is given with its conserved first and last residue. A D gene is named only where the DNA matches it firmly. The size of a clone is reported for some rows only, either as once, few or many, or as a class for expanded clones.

TGTGCTAGTGGGTCGGAATGGACCAGCTCCTACGAGCAGTACTTC,CASGSEWTSSYEQYF,TRBJ2-7,.,TRBV12-5,.
TGTGCCAGCAGCACCCGGAGGGAGGGCACTGAAGCTTTCTTT,CASSTRREGTEAFF,TRBJ1-1,.,TRBV7-6,.
TGTGCCAGCAGCCTCCGGGACCCAATTAACACTGAAGCTTTCTTT,CASSLRDPINTEAFF,TRBJ1-1,.,TRBV3-1/TRBV3-2,.
TGTGCCAGCAGCTTGCCACGGGGCGGGAACTATGGCTACACCTTC,CASSLPRGGNYGYTF,TRBJ1-2,.,TRBV5-4,.
TGTGCCTGGAGTGTACGTGGAGTGGGAGAGACCCAGTACTTC,CAWSVRGVGETQYF,TRBJ2-5,once,TRBV30,.
TGTGCTAGTGTTTTCTTTGGGGTGAACACTGAAGCTTTCTTT,CASVFFGVNTEAFF,TRBJ1-1,once,TRBV12-5,.
TGTGCCAGCAGCTTAGTGGGGAGTACCACCGGGGAGCTGTTTTTT,CASSLVGSTTGELFF,TRBJ2-2,.,TRBV7-8,.
TGTGCCAGCAGCCAACCTAGAGGCACAGATACGCAGTATTTT,CASSQPRGTDTQYF,TRBJ2-3,.,TRBV14,.
TGTGCCAGCAGCGTAGAAGCCGGGGAATGGACTGAAGCTTTCTTT,CASSVEAGEWTEAFF,TRBJ1-1,.,TRBV9,.
TGTGCCAGCAGCCAAGAAGGCCAACTGGTGGCCCAGTACTTC,CASSQEGQLVAQYF,TRBJ2-5,.,TRBV3-1/TRBV3-2,.
TGTGCTAGTGGTACCGGGGCCTTGGCTGGAAACACCATATATTTT,CASGTGALAGNTIYF,TRBJ1-3,.,TRBV12-5,.
TGTGCCAGCAGCTTTCCTCCGGGCCTGAACACTGAAGCTTTCTTT,CASSFPPGLNTEAFF,TRBJ1-1,.,TRBV7-2,.
TGTGCCACCAGCAGAGATAGGGCATCCGGGACAAAGAACAGAATTTTC,CATSRDRASGTKNRIF,TRBJ1-2,.,TRBV15,.
TGCGCCAGCAGCTTGGAGGGACTCAATAATTCACCCCTCCACTTT,CASSLEGLNNSPLHF,TRBJ1-6,.,TRBV5-1,.
TGTGCCAGCAGCATGGGACTAGCGGAAAATGAGCAGTTCTTC,CASSMGLAENEQFF,TRBJ2-1,once,TRBV7-3,TRBD2
TGTGCCAGCAGCCAAGAGCTGAGGAGCACAGATACGCAGTATTTT,CASSQELRSTDTQYF,TRBJ2-3,.,TRBV3-1/TRBV3-2,.
TGCAGCGTGGGACTAGCGGTTGATCGCGAGCAGTACTTC,CSVGLAVDREQYF,TRBJ2-7,.,TRBV29-1,TRBD2
TGTGCCAGCAGGGGGACAGGGCGGACTGAAGCTTTCTTT,CASRGTGRTEAFF,TRBJ1-1,.,TRBV6-5,TRBD1
TGTGCCAGCAGCTCTCGACTAGGGGGGGAGACCCAGTACTTC,CASSSRLGGETQYF,TRBJ2-5,.,TRBV9,.
TGTGCCATCAGTGTTGAGGGGGAGCATGGCTACACCTTC,CAISVEGEHGYTF,TRBJ1-2,.,TRBV10-3,.
TGTGCCAGCAGTACCACAGGTTCGGCGTCTGGCGAGCAGTACTTC,CASSTTGSASGEQYF,TRBJ2-7,.,TRBV7-2,.
TGTGCCAGCAGCCCACGATTATTGCACTATGGCTACACCTTC,CASSPRLLHYGYTF,TRBJ1-2,.,TRBV7-2,.
TGTGCCAGCTCAACGGGGAATCAGCCCCAGCATTTT,CASSTGNQPQHF,TRBJ1-5,few,TRBV18,.
TGTGCCAGCAGCGTCGGGGCTATGGACACCGGGGAGCTGTTTTTT,CASSVGAMDTGELFF,TRBJ2-2,.,TRBV9,.
TGTGCCAGCAGCTTAGGTACAACTAATGAAAAACTGTTTTTT,CASSLGTTNEKLFF,TRBJ1-4,.,TRBV7-9,.
TGTGCCAGCAGCTTTCGAGGGGTCGGTGAAAAACTGTTTTTT,CASSFRGVGEKLFF,TRBJ1-4,.,TRBV11-2,.
TGTGCCAGCAGCACAGACAGTGCAACTAATGAAAAACTGTTTTTT,CASSTDSATNEKLFF,TRBJ1-4,.,TRBV9,.
TGTGCCAGCAGCCCCCTTGGCTACAATGAGCAGTTCTTC,CASSPLGYNEQFF,TRBJ2-1,.,TRBV11-3,.
TGTGCCAGCAGTTACCAGGGGCTGAACACTGAAGCTTTCTTT,CASSYQGLNTEAFF,TRBJ1-1,.,TRBV6-5,.
TGTGCCAGCAGCAAAGGATCTAGCACAGATACGCAGTATTTT,CASSKGSSTDTQYF,TRBJ2-3,.,TRBV11-3,.
TGTGCCAGCAGTTTTAAGGGGTACGAGCAGTACTTC,CASSFKGYEQYF,TRBJ2-7,.,TRBV28,.
TGCGCCAGCAGCCATATAGCTCGGCAGGAGAACACTGAAGCTTTCTTT,CASSHIARQENTEAFF,TRBJ1-1,once,TRBV4-3,.
TGTGCCAGCAGTTGGGACAGGGGGCGAGGGCAGCCCCAGCATTTT,CASSWDRGRGQPQHF,TRBJ1-5,.,TRBV2,TRBD1